The 25 T cell receptor beta chains presented below share a single source sample, sequenced in a study of T-cell reconstitution after alpha-beta-depleted transplantation in children. Unique molecular identifiers featured in how the TCRbeta library was prepared. TCRdb processed the PCR reads anew with MiXCR; each CDR3 protein has one entry. The sample yields about 290,000 distinct CDR3 sequences, around 10% seen once. Sequenced material: PBMCs, taken before TCRalphabeta/CD19-depleted stem cell transplant. Source of these receptors: a boy under three years old with acute myeloid leukemia, due to receive a stem cell transplant.

This clonotype has ten or more counts. V gene TRBV14 combines with J gene TRBJ1-6; tentative D call: TRBD1 (6 bases). CDR3 size: 14 residues. The V gene lost 1 base and the J gene lost 9 bases, with 10 bases spanning the gap. In germline, CDR1 is SGHDN, CDR2 FVKESK. The CDR3 bases are TGTGCCAGCAGCCAAGTAACAGGGTTTTCACCCCTCCACTTT. It specifies CASSQVTGFSPLHF.

This clonotype was picked up many times. The J gene is TRBJ2-1, the V gene TRBV11-2, with D perhaps TRBD1 or TRBD2 (5 bases each). Looked up from germline, CDR1 is SGHAT and CDR2 is FQNNGV. CDR3 length equals 12 residues. The V gene lost 0 bases and the J gene lost 11 bases, with 8 bases spanning the gap. CDR3 DNA: TGTGCCAGCAGCTTAGACAGGGAGAAGCAGTTCTTC. Translated: CASSLDREKQFF. Combining the CDR3 with reference TRBV11-2 and TRBJ2-1 gives the whole variable domain EAGVAQSPRYKIIEKRQSVAFWCNPISGHATLYWYQQILGQGPKLLIQFQNNGVVDDSQLPKDRFSAERLKGVDSTLKIQPAKLEDSAVYLCASSLDREKQFFGPGTRLTVL.

This clonotype was seen only a few times. The chain couples TRBV12-3 or TRBV12-4 to TRBJ1-2; D unclear. CDR3 length equals 13 residues. Between the trimmed V and J ends, which lost 8 bases and 4 bases, there was a span of 14 bases. The DNA of the CDR3 is TGTGCCAGCCGGGTGGCCGGGAGCTATGGCTACACCTTC. Encoded protein: CASRVAGSYGYTF.

This clonotype was seen only a few times. This chain joins TRBV28 and TRBJ2-6, with 13 positions matching TRBD2. CDR3 length equals 20 residues. The J segment lost 4 bases and the V segment lost 6 bases, leaving 15 bases of the junction unmatched. Germline CDR1 MDHEN, CDR2 SYDVKM. Here the CDR3 reads CASRIPPGLAGPGGANVLTF. DNA for the CDR3: TGTGCCAGCAGGATACCCCCGGGACTAGCGGGACCGGGAGGGGCCAACGTCCTGACTTTC. The full variable domain, rest sourced from reference TRBV28 and TRBJ2-6, is DVKVTQSSRYLVKRTGEKVFLECVQDMDHENMFWYRQDPGLGLRLIYFSYDVKMKEKGDIPEGYSVSREKKERFSLILESASTNQTSMYLCASRIPPGLAGPGGANVLTFGAGSRLTVL.

This clonotype was seen many times. V is TRBV7-2 and J is TRBJ2-5, with D unresolved. Germline V gene sequence: CDR1 SGHTA, CDR2 FQGNSA. The CDR3 totals 13 residues. The V end was cut by 5 bases, the J end by 5 bases, with 12 bases between. This chain's CDR3 is CASSPQSLETQYF. The CDR3 region has the DNA TGTGCCAGCAGCCCACAAAGTCTTGAGACCCAGTACTTC.

In its sample, this clonotype was seen many times. The J gene is TRBJ1-2, the V gene TRBV6-5, with TRBD1 as a possible D gene (5 bases). The CDR3 runs to 14 residues. Germline values: CDR1 MNHEY, CDR2 SVGAGI. V lost 1 base and J lost 7, with 13 bases in between. The CDR3 DNA reads TGTGCCAGCAGTTACTGGGGGACCGCGCTTGGCTACACCTTC. Encoded protein: CASSYWGTALGYTF.

This clonotype was detected a few times. CDR3 region: CASGAVSNPRTPGTDTQYF. In DNA form, the CDR3 reads TGTGCTAGTGGTGCTGTCTCGAATCCCCGGACACCGGGCACAGATACGCAGTATTTT. The chain is built from TRBV12-5 and TRBJ2-3, with D possibly being TRBD1 (5 bases). The CDR3 has 19 amino acids. CDR1 is LGHNT, CDR2 FRNRAP, per germline. V was shortened by 5 bases and J by 1 base, with 25 bases between the two germline ends.

This clonotype was counted only a few times. The chain combines TRBV7-2 with TRBJ2-1; D not resolved. Trimming took 0 bases from V and 10 from J, leaving 10 bases between them. The CDR3 is 13 residues long. Germline V lookup: CDR1 SGHTA, CDR2 FQGNSA. Here the CDR3 DNA reads TGTGCCAGCAGCTTAGCAGTGAAGCCCGAGCAGTTCTTC. Amino acid sequence: CASSLAVKPEQFF. The full variable domain, with the rest looked up from reference TRBV7-2 and TRBJ2-1, is GAGVSQSPSNKVTEKGKDVELRCDPISGHTALYWYRQSLGQGLEFLIYFQGNSAPDKSGLPSDRFSAERTGGSVSTLTIQRTQQEDSAVYLCASSLAVKPEQFFGPGTRLTVL.

This clonotype was seen repeatedly, ten times or more. The chain carries TRBV4-1 and TRBJ2-2; D gene ambiguous. Germline V gene sequence: CDR1 MGHRA, CDR2 YSYEKL. V lost 1 base to trimming and J lost 2 bases, with 11 bases between them. This CDR3 region has 16 residues. Here the CDR3 DNA reads TGCGCCAGCAGCCAAGTTTGCGGATCTAACACCGGGGAGCTGTTTTTT. This gives the protein CASSQVCGSNTGELFF.

The rearrangement links TRBV7-2 to TRBJ1-6; possible D gene TRBD1, 5 bases. Trimming pared 0 bases from V and 4 bases from J, leaving 10 bases between. Germline values: CDR1 SGHTA, CDR2 FQGNSA. This CDR3 region has 16 residues. CDR3 nucleotide sequence: TGTGCCAGCAGCTTAGCGGGGGGACGGTATAATTCACCCCTCCACTTT. Amino acids: CASSLAGGRYNSPLHF.

This clonotype was counted at least ten times. V gene TRBV28 combines with J gene TRBJ1-2, with D unclear. The V gene's germline CDR1 is MDHEN and CDR2 SYDVKM. The CDR3 is made up of 15 amino acids. V was pared by 4 bases and J by 3 bases, with 15 bases between. The CDR3 loop reads CASSSEGGFYYGYTF. As DNA, the CDR3 is TGTGCCAGCAGTTCTGAGGGTGGGTTTTACTATGGCTACACCTTC.

Many counts were recorded for this clonotype. The chain has TRBV7-3 and TRBJ2-1; no definite D call. Trimming took off 5 bases at V and 4 bases at J, with 18 bases between the two ends. Per germline, CDR1 SGHTA and CDR2 FQGTGA. The CDR3 covers 16 residues. The CDR3 DNA reads as TGTGCCAGCAGCCGAAACCCTGTAGCCCGGTACAATGAGCAGTTCTTC. This sequence encodes CASSRNPVARYNEQFF.

The chain joins TRBV7-6 to TRBJ2-1, with 10 bases that match TRBD1. This CDR3 has 13 residues. J gave up 7 bases and V 6 bases, and 3 bases lay outside the gene matches. Germline V gives CDR1 SGHVS, CDR2 FNYEAQ. The CDR3 nucleotides are TGTGCCAGCAGTATGGGACAGGGGAATGAGCAGTTCTTC. Its translation: CASSMGQGNEQFF.

This clonotype was detected many times. This chain links TRBV27 with TRBJ2-1; 9 bases are shared with TRBD1. The CDR3 has 13 amino acids. V shed 9 bases, J shed 2 bases, and the junction held 2 bases outside the gene matches. Germline CDR1 is MNHEY and CDR2 is SMNVEV (reference sequence). The CDR3 sequence is CASTGGPYNEQFF. The CDR3 coding sequence is TGTGCCAGTACAGGGGGCCCCTACAATGAGCAGTTCTTC.

This clonotype was counted once. This may be a read error, as it is one base from a much larger clone. The CDR3 DNA follows: TGTGCCAGCAGTTTAGGGACCCCTTGGAATGAGCAGTTCTTC. Protein sequence: CASSLGTPWNEQFF. The chain combines TRBV28 with TRBJ2-1; D may correspond to TRBD1 or TRBD2 (5 bases each). Trimming removed 2 bases from V and 7 bases from J, with 12 bases in between. The CDR3 contains 14 residues. Germline V gene data show CDR1 as MDHEN and CDR2 as SYDVKM.

This clonotype was counted many times. This chain links TRBV14 with TRBJ2-7, with 9 bases identical to TRBD2. The CDR3 length is 16 residues. In germline, CDR1 is SGHDN, CDR2 FVKESK. V lost 2 bases and J lost 2; bases outside the gene matches: 7. The CDR3 sequence is CASSQQRGLATYEQYF. CDR3 DNA sequence: TGTGCCAGCAGCCAACAACGGGGACTAGCAACCTACGAGCAGTACTTC.

This clonotype has a count of ten or more. CDR3 sequence: CASSLDRNNEQYF. CDR3 in DNA: TGTGCCAGCAGTTTAGACAGGAACAACGAGCAGTACTTC. The chain joins TRBV12-3 or TRBV12-4 to TRBJ2-7; D perhaps matches TRBD1 (5 bases). The CDR3 length is 13 residues. The germline V and J ends were trimmed by 1 base and 5 bases, with 9 bases remaining between them.

This clonotype showed up many times. CDR3 sequence (DNA): TGTGCCAGCAGCTTAAAGGGTTTGTGGCGGGAGAACACCGGGGAGCTGTTTTTT. This codes for CASSLKGLWRENTGELFF. This chain joins TRBV7-8 and TRBJ2-2, with a weak D call TRBD2 (6 bases). Germline V lookup: CDR1 SGHVS, CDR2 FQNEAQ. The V gene lost 2 bases and the J gene lost 1 base, with 17 bases spanning the gap. This CDR3 spans 18 amino acids.

This clonotype was picked up many times. This sequence joins TRBV12-3 or TRBV12-4 and TRBJ1-1; D remains unclear. Trimming cost V 3 bases and J 0 bases, with 8 bases left between them. The CDR3 runs to 14 residues. This CDR3 is CASSFPGLNTEAFF. CDR3 DNA sequence: TGTGCCAGCAGTTTCCCGGGCTTGAACACTGAAGCTTTCTTT.

This clonotype was found many times. V usage is TRBV5-1 and J usage is TRBJ2-3, with 8 bases aligning to TRBD1. The length of the CDR3 is 16 residues. The germline gives CDR1 SGHRS, CDR2 YFSETQ. V was pared by 0 bases and J by 0 bases, with 3 bases of the junction left unmatched. The CDR3 loop reads CASSLDRQGSTDTQYF. The CDR3 DNA reads as TGCGCCAGCAGCTTGGACAGACAGGGGAGCACAGATACGCAGTATTTT.

There are many counts of this clonotype. This chain links TRBV7-6 with TRBJ2-7; 11 bases are shared with TRBD1. Germline loops: CDR1 SGHVS, CDR2 FNYEAQ. The V gene end was trimmed by 1 base and the J gene end by 3 bases; junction bases not matched to a gene: 2. The CDR3 extends over 15 amino acids. For the CDR3, the DNA is TGTGCCAGCAGCTTAGAGGACAGGGGGCACTACGAGCAGTACTTC. Its protein product is CASSLEDRGHYEQYF.

The chain is built from TRBV4-3 and TRBJ1-1; 7 nucleotides match TRBD1. Germline loops: CDR1 LGHNA, CDR2 YSLEER. This CDR3 is built from 17 residues. Trimming at V came to 1 base and at J to 2 bases, leaving 10 bases not matched to a gene. This CDR3 reads CASSQVPSGQVNTEAFF. The DNA of the CDR3 is TGCGCCAGCAGCCAAGTCCCCTCCGGACAGGTCAACACTGAAGCTTTCTTT.

This clonotype came up a few times. The rearrangement joins TRBV7-8 to TRBJ1-1; D is possibly TRBD1 (5 bases). The V gene's germline CDR1 is SGHVS and CDR2 FQNEAQ. The germline V and J ends were trimmed by 5 bases and 11 bases, with 24 bases remaining between them. This CDR3 contains 15 residues. The CDR3 region is CASSVDRTDTSAAFF. The DNA for the CDR3 is TGTGCCAGCAGCGTTGATAGAACGGACACCAGTGCGGCTTTCTTT. The entire variable domain, with the rest obtained from reference TRBV7-8 and TRBJ1-1, is as follows: GAGVSQSPRYKVAKRGQDVALRCDPISGHVSLFWYQQALGQGPEFLTYFQNEAQLDKSGLPSDRFFAERPEGSVSTLKIQRTQQEDSAVYLCASSVDRTDTSAAFFGQGTRLTVV.

This clonotype showed up many times. This chain joins TRBV28 and TRBJ2-2; TRBD2 agrees at 7 bases. The trim removed 2 bases at V and 5 bases at J, leaving 8 bases unmatched. Per the germline V gene, CDR1 is MDHEN and CDR2 is SYDVKM. This CDR3 is built from 16 residues. CDR3 residues: CASSLGRGGRTGELFF. The CDR3 region has the DNA TGTGCCAGCAGTTTAGGGAGGGGCGGGAGAACCGGGGAGCTGTTTTTT.

This clonotype was seen once. The chain carries TRBV5-1 and TRBJ1-1; tentatively, D is TRBD1 (5 bases). The CDR3 extends over 13 amino acids. Trimming cost V 4 bases and J 1 base, with 8 bases left between them. The V gene's germline CDR1 is SGHRS and CDR2 YFSETQ. CDR3 nucleotides: TGCGCCAGCAGCCGGGACGCGAACACTGAAGCTTTCTTT. This gives the protein CASSRDANTEAFF. The whole variable domain, remainder taken from reference TRBV5-1 and TRBJ1-1, is KAGVTQTPRYLIKTRGQQVTLSCSPISGHRSVSWYQQTPGQGLQFLFEYFSETQRNKGNFPGRFSGRQFSNSRSEMNVSTLELGDSALYLCASSRDANTEAFFGQGTRLTVV.